The TCR beta chain described here comes from a study of T-cell memory formation after mild COVID-19 (dated by TCRdb to the early 2020s). About the full investigation: TCR sequence clusters from the two donors were largely donor specific. The cohort comprised two young, previously healthy adult volunteers, one female and one male. T-cell clones expanding and contracting after mild COVID-19 in two donors were tracked by longitudinal TCRalpha and TCRbeta repertoire sequencing. What the study reported, not specific to this receptor: Some responding clones were detected in pre-infection memory, suggesting pre-existing cross-reactive memory T cells joined the SARS-CoV-2 response. From day 15 to 85, contracting clones showed balanced CD4/CD8 phenotypes, whereas a second wave of clones that expanded from day 15 to 37 leaned towards CD4+. Only two mild cases were covered by the study, and larger cohorts that include severe cases with pre-infection samples were considered necessary. The second-wave clones that peaked on day 37 were not confirmed to be SARS-CoV-2 specific. Contracting CD4+ clones turned up mainly in the CM and EM memory subsets, whereas EMRA was where CD8+ clones were enriched.

This clonotype showed up just a few times. It lacks a known antigen. Nothing much larger sits one base from this clone, and base qualities are not available. Ficoll-Paque density gradient centrifugation was used to isolate PBMCs. For sequencing, an Illumina NovaSeq 6000 was employed. TCRalpha and TCRbeta cDNA libraries were constructed by 5'RACE with constant-segment primers, with sample barcodes and unique molecular identifiers being introduced. Trizol reagent was used to extract RNA from every sample. The libraries were amplified in two PCR steps, and the second step added a second sample barcode and Illumina TruSeq adapters. Sequencing of libraries was performed on an Illumina NovaSeq with 2 x 150 bp paired-end reads. Processing in the source paper ran as follows. Demultiplexing of reads and collapsing into UMI-guided consensus sequences were performed with migec v1.2.7. Using mixcr v2.1.11, UMI consensuses were aligned to TRA and TRB V and J templates and then assembled into clonotypes. Clonotypes were classified as expanded or contracted when called significant by both edgeR and NoisET, with noise models trained on biological replicates. For edgeR calls, the thresholds were a false discovery rate-adjusted p below 0.01 and a log2 fold-change of 1. PCA with hierarchical clustering of max-normalized trajectories of the 1000 most abundant clonotypes was used as exploratory dynamics analysis. Separately sequenced CD4+ and CD8+ repertoires were used to assign a CD4 or CD8 phenotype to each responding clone. The public reads were reanalyzed by TCRdb: fastp trimming at Q25, MiXCR alignment, in-frame beta chains only. Each entry is one CDR3 protein sequence, shown with its most common DNA and genes. TCRdb's processing, not the study's, gives the V and J calls here. The sample table records about 340,000 distinct CDR3 sequences; about an eighth of these occur just once. Around a fifth of the sample lies in the top ten.

The junction carries 19 bases between V and J, which are trimmed by 0 bases and 8 bases respectively. CDR1 and CDR2 (SGHDN, FVKESK) derive from the germline V gene. Taken from cysteine to phenylalanine, the CDR3 has 16 residues. Only the CDR3 part of the read is kept: 48 bases, read in frame from the first base. The receptor was derived from a man aged 18-30 years who had mild COVID-19 (a few samples of this study predate the infection). The sample titles of this study are shuffled in the database, so cell type and time point are left out; the donor was told from shared clones. The sample comprised PBMCs or a T cell subset sorted from them (not recorded which). The rearrangement combines TRBV14 with TRBJ1-2, and the D gene may be TRBD1, 5 bases matching. The CDR3 is CASSQETYGTSGGYTF. Read as DNA, the sequence is TGTGCCAGCAGCCAAGAAACCTACGGGACCTCGGGGGGCTACACCTTC.